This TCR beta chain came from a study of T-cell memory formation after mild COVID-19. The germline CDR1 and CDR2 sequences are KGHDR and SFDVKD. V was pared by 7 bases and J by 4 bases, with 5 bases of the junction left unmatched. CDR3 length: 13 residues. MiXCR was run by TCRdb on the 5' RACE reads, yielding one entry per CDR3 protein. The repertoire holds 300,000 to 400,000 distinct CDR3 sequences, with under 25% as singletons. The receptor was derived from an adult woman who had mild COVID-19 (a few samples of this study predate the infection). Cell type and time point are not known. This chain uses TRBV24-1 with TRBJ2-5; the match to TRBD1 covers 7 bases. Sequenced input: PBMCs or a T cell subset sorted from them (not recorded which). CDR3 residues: CATRQGSRETQYF. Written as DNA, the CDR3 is TGTGCCACCAGACAGGGGTCTCGAGAGACCCAGTACTTC.